These T cell receptor beta chains were read from a single sample in a study of CD8 T cells in ankylosing spondylitis. MiXCR, applied by TCRdb to the 5' RACE reads, yields one record per CDR3 protein. The table shows about 120,000 distinct CDR3 sequences, with roughly an eighth occurring only once. Sequencing used blood, either unsorted or a sorted T cell fraction (not recorded which). These TCRs come from a female donor with ankylosing spondylitis or in good health (not recorded which). CDR3s include the opening cysteine and the closing phenylalanine or tryptophan. The D gene is left open where the match is weak. Rows may omit the clone size; those that give it use once, few, many or a size class.

TRBV10-1	.	TRBD2	TRBJ2-2	TGCGCCAGCAGTGAGATAGCGGGAGGATACGGGGAGCTGTTTTTT	CASSEIAGGYGELFF
TRBV29-1	many	.	TRBJ1-5	TGCAGCGTTCAGCCGGAGGGCCATCAGCCCCAGCATTTT	CSVQPEGHQPQHF
TRBV7-6	many	TRBD2	TRBJ2-3	TGTGCCAGCAGCTTAATTAGCGGGAGCACCACAGATACGCAGTATTTT	CASSLISGSTTDTQYF
TRBV7-2	few	.	TRBJ2-3	TGTGCCAGCAGCTCCCGGGATACGCAGTATTTT	CASSSRDTQYF
TRBV27	.	.	TRBJ2-1	TGTGCCAGCCGAATGGTGGGGTTTGAAGATGAGCAGTTCTTC	CASRMVGFEDEQFF
TRBV7-6	few	.	TRBJ2-2	TGTGCCAGCAGATCGGGAGTTACCGGGGAGCTGTTTTTT	CASRSGVTGELFF
TRBV3-1	few	TRBD1	TRBJ1-1	TGTGCCAGCAGTCGACAGGGAGAAGCTTTCTTT	CASSRQGEAFF
TRBV12-3/TRBV12-4	.	TRBD2	TRBJ2-7	TGTGCCAGCAGTCCCGGGGGGGCCCCCTACGAGCAGTACTTC	CASSPGGAPYEQYF
TRBV29-1	.	TRBD1	TRBJ1-2	TGCAGCGTTGCGGGACAGGGGACCTATGGCTACACCTTC	CSVAGQGTYGYTF
TRBV7-3	.	TRBD2	TRBJ2-5	TGTGCCAGCAGCTTAATAGCGGGAGGCCGGGAGACCCAGTACTTC	CASSLIAGGRETQYF
TRBV7-2	few	TRBD1	TRBJ2-1	TGTGCCAGCAGCTTGACAGGGTTCTCCTACAATGAGCAGTTCTTC	CASSLTGFSYNEQFF
TRBV25-1	.	TRBD2	TRBJ2-1	TGTGCCAGCAGTGATATACGACTAGCGAAAAATGAGCAGTTCTTC	CASSDIRLAKNEQFF
TRBV5-1	many	.	TRBJ2-3	TGCGCCAGCAGCCAAATGCAGGGGAGCACAGATACGCAGTATTTT	CASSQMQGSTDTQYF
TRBV4-1	few	.	TRBJ2-5	TGCGCCAGCAGCTGGGACGAGACGGGAGTCGTGACCCAGTACTTC	CASSWDETGVVTQYF
TRBV15	.	.	TRBJ2-7	TGTGCCACCAGCAGAGTTGCAGGGGCCTACGAGCAGTACTTC	CATSRVAGAYEQYF
TRBV5-1	many	.	TRBJ2-7	TGCGCCAGCAGCTTTCTACAGGTTTCCAGCGAGCAGTACTTC	CASSFLQVSSEQYF
TRBV20-1	many	.	TRBJ2-5	TGCAGTGCTAGTCCCACTTGGACCGAAGAGACCCAGTACTTC	CSASPTWTEETQYF
TRBV28	few	.	TRBJ2-7	TGTGCCAGCAGGGGACATATAGGAGGGGGCCCGTACGAGCAGTACTTC	CASRGHIGGGPYEQYF
TRBV5-1	few	.	TRBJ2-6	TGCGCCAGCAGCTTGGCCGGGTCCTCTGGGGCCAACGTCCTGACTTTC	CASSLAGSSGANVLTF
TRBV4-1	many	.	TRBJ1-6	TGCGCCAGCAGCCAAAAGGGGGACCCTTCACCCCTCCACTTT	CASSQKGDPSPLHF
TRBV24-1	few	TRBD2	TRBJ2-3	TGTGCCACCAGTGATTTCGCTAGCGGGGGAACAGATACGCAGTATTTT	CATSDFASGGTDTQYF
TRBV7-2	.	TRBD1	TRBJ2-5	TGTGCCAGCAGCCAAAAAGGGGGCGGCGAGACCCAGTACTTC	CASSQKGGGETQYF
TRBV12-3/TRBV12-4	.	TRBD1	TRBJ1-1	TGTGCCAGCAATATTAAACGGGGACAGGAGAGTACTGAAGCTTTCTTT	CASNIKRGQESTEAFF
TRBV20-1	many	TRBD2	TRBJ2-1	TGCAGTGCTAGAGCTGCCGGGACTAGCGGGCCCCATGGCTCCTACAATGAGCAGTTCTTC	CSARAAGTSGPHGSYNEQFF
TRBV7-2	few	.	TRBJ2-3	TGTGCCAGCAGCTTAGTAACCGGATCCACAGATACGCAGTATTTT	CASSLVTGSTDTQYF
TRBV29-1	many	.	TRBJ1-1	TGCAGCGACTTCAGGGCGGGTGAAGCTTTCTTT	CSDFRAGEAFF
TRBV20-1	many	.	TRBJ1-2	TGCAGTGCTGTACAGGCGGGGATCTATGGCTACACCTTC	CSAVQAGIYGYTF
TRBV20-1	many	.	TRBJ2-1	TGCAGTGCTTTAAGGCCACCCCCTCCCTACAATGAGCAGTTCTTC	CSALRPPPPYNEQFF
TRBV29-1	many	TRBD2	TRBJ2-1	TGCAGCGTCCCGGCCGGGGCTTTAGCGGGGGGATTCGATGAGCAGTTCTTC	CSVPAGALAGGFDEQFF
TRBV12-3/TRBV12-4	.	TRBD2	TRBJ2-1	TGTGCCAGCAGTCCCCGAGCGGGGTCGGTGGATGAGCAGTTCTTC	CASSPRAGSVDEQFF
TRBV11-2	many	.	TRBJ2-5	TGTGCCAGCAGCCTACAGCGGGAGACCCAGTACTTC	CASSLQRETQYF
TRBV5-1	many	TRBD2	TRBJ2-1	TGCGCCAGCAGCTCACTTAGCGGGAGTTCCTACAATGAGCAGTTCTTC	CASSSLSGSSYNEQFF
TRBV5-6	.	.	TRBJ2-1	TGTGCCAGCAGCTTGGACTCGCTCTACGATGAGCAGTTCTTC	CASSLDSLYDEQFF